The 17 T cell receptor beta chains listed next were all sequenced from one sample in a study of cytomegalovirus exposure and HLA in healthy donors. The PCR ran on 60 Vbeta and 13 Jbeta primers. Sequencing used immunoSEQ multiplex PCR; TCRdb keeps in-frame clones, though not all of them. Here the sample spans under 200,000 clones, 79% being singletons. Source material: PBMCs. These receptor sequences come from a woman aged 25 to 39 in good health and CMV-seropositive.

The chain recombines TRBV7-6 with TRBJ2-2, with TRBD2 identical over 8 bases. The junction had 8 bases not matched to a gene; V was cut back by 1 base and J by 7 bases. Germline lookup yields CDR1 SGHVS and CDR2 FNYEAQ. There are 16 residues in the CDR3. CDR3 DNA: TGTGCCAGCAGCTTAGGATCCGGGACTAGGGTCGGGGAGCTGTTTTTT. It is translated as CASSLGSGTRVGELFF.

The chain is built from TRBV27 and TRBJ1-5, with a possible D match to TRBD1 (5 bases). CDR3 length: 15 amino acids. Trimming removed 2 bases from V and 2 bases from J, with 10 bases in between. Germline lookup yields CDR1 MNHEY and CDR2 SMNVEV (reference sequence). CDR3 sequence: CASSLVGGGNQPQHF. DNA for the CDR3: TGTGCCAGCAGTTTAGTGGGGGGGGGCAATCAGCCCCAGCATTTT.

V usage is TRBV1 and J usage is TRBJ1-3. TRBV1 is a documented pseudogene. The CDR3 has 12 amino acids. The CDR3 nucleotides are TGCACCGGGACTATCTCTGGAAACACCATATATTTT. It encodes CTGTISGNTIYF.

The CDR3 reads CSVGKRGGAGEKLFF. The CDR3 nucleotides are TGCAGCGTGGGCAAGAGGGGAGGGGCAGGAGAAAAACTGTTTTTT. The rearrangement joins TRBV29-1 to TRBJ1-4, with D maybe TRBD1 (5 bases). CDR3 length: 15 amino acids. Germline V gives CDR1 SQVTM, CDR2 ANQGSEA. V was pared by 6 bases and J by 8 bases, with 22 bases between.

This chain uses TRBV6-6 with TRBJ1-5; possibly TRBD1 for D (5 bases). V was cut by 7 bases and J by 5 bases, with 9 bases left in between. The CDR3 runs 12 residues. The V gene's germline CDR1 is MNHNY and CDR2 SVGAGI (reference sequence). CDR3 DNA sequence: TGTGCCAGCAATCTAGGGGATCAGCCCCAGCATTTT. This codes for CASNLGDQPQHF.

CDR3 nucleotide sequence: TGTGCCAGCTCGCTTACGGGATGGGACGAGCAGTACTTC. Translating gives CASSLTGWDEQYF. The chain links TRBV18 to TRBJ2-7; TRBD2 is a possible D gene (5 bases). The CDR3 contains 13 residues. Trimming took 6 bases from V and 5 from J, leaving 14 bases between them. Germline lookup yields CDR1 KGHSH and CDR2 LQKENI.

This clone was counted between two and nine times. This chain links TRBV5-4 with TRBJ2-2, with TRBD2 identical over 9 bases. The V gene's germline CDR1 is SGHNT and CDR2 YYREEE (reference sequence). The CDR3 contains 16 residues. J lost 6 bases, V lost 0 bases, and 6 bases had no gene match. The CDR3, as DNA: TGTGCCAGCAGCTTGGAGGCGCGGGGGGGCGCCGGGGAGCTGTTTTTT. Translating it yields CASSLEARGGAGELFF.

This chain links TRBV5-1 with TRBJ1-2; 11 bases agree with TRBD1. V lost 0 bases to trimming and J lost 7 bases; unmatched junction nucleotides: 5. The CDR3 extends over 15 amino acids. The germline CDR1 and CDR2 sequences are SGHRS and YFSETQ. CDR3 sequence: CASSLVGTGGSGYTF. DNA for the CDR3: TGCGCCAGCAGCTTGGTAGGGACAGGGGGATCTGGCTACACCTTC. The full variable domain, rest sourced from reference TRBV5-1 and TRBJ1-2, is KAGVTQTPRYLIKTRGQQVTLSCSPISGHRSVSWYQQTPGQGLQFLFEYFSETQRNKGNFPGRFSGRQFSNSRSEMNVSTLELGDSALYLCASSLVGTGGSGYTFGSGTRLTVV.

A note on this clone: One junction end disagrees with the germline gene, perhaps due to a read error. V and J are TRBV5-5 and TRBJ2-5; weak D call: TRBD2 (7 bases). The CDR3 sequence is 15 residues long. Germline-derived CDR1 and CDR2 are SGHKS and YYEKEE (reference sequence). The chain's CDR3 is CASTLGGGQRQTQYF. Written as DNA, the CDR3 is TGTGCCAGCACCTTGGGGGGGGGACAAAGACAGACCCAGTACTTC.

The chain couples TRBV11-2 to TRBJ1-2, with D possibly TRBD1 on 5 matching bases. V dropped 1 base and J dropped 8 bases, with 14 bases sitting between them. Germline-derived CDR1 and CDR2 are SGHAT and FQNNGV. The CDR3 is 14 amino acids. The CDR3 sequence is CASSLGPGLWGYTF. CDR3 DNA: TGTGCCAGCAGCTTAGGTCCAGGGCTGTGGGGCTACACCTTC.

This chain joins TRBV7-2 and TRBJ1-5, with 8 bases identical to TRBD1. The CDR3 length is 14 residues. V gave up 5 bases and J gave up 11 bases; unmatched junction bases: 11. In germline, CDR1 is SGHTA, CDR2 FQGNSA. The CDR3 coding sequence is TGTGCCAGCAGCCCACAGGGGGGAGTTTCAGCCCAGCATTTT. Its translation: CASSPQGGVSAQHF.

The chain is built from TRBV9 and TRBJ2-1; 11 nucleotides align to TRBD2. The CDR3 extends over 15 amino acids. Unmatched junction bases numbered 6, after V lost 4 bases and J lost 6 bases. Per germline, CDR1 SGDLS and CDR2 YYNGEE. The CDR3 nucleotides read TGTGCCAGCAGCTTCCGACTAGCGGGAATCAATGAGCAGTTCTTC. Translating gives CASSFRLAGINEQFF. Variable domain in full (rest from reference TRBV9 and TRBJ2-1): DSGVTQTPKHLITATGQRVTLRCSPRSGDLSVYWYQQSLDQGLQFLIQYYNGEERAKGNILERFSAQQFPDLHSELNLSSLELGDSALYFCASSFRLAGINEQFFGPGTRLTVL.

This clone was counted a few times. The gene calls are TRBV9 and TRBJ2-1, with D tentatively TRBD2 (6 bases). The CDR3 consists of 16 residues. Trimming cost V 4 bases and J 7 bases, with 21 bases left between them. Germline CDR1 reads SGDLS; CDR2 reads YYNGEE. DNA for the CDR3: TGTGCCAGCAGCACGAAGCTAGTAAGGGCGGGGAATGAGCAGTTCTTC. It codes for CASSTKLVRAGNEQFF.

In its sample, this clone was seen a few times. The chain links TRBV11-2 to TRBJ2-7; D gene unclear. This CDR3 is 12 amino acids long. The germline V gene encodes CDR1 SGHAT and CDR2 FQNNGV. V was clipped by 5 bases and J by 6 bases, with 11 bases between them. Here the CDR3 DNA reads TGTGCCAGCAGCCCACAAATTTCCGAGCAGTACTTC. As protein: CASSPQISEQYF.

This chain connects TRBV29-1 to TRBJ1-2, with 11 bases fitting TRBD1. Germline assignment: CDR1 SQVTM and CDR2 ANQGSEA. The CDR3 consists of 13 residues. V shed 7 bases and J 3 bases; nucleotides not matched to a gene: 4. In DNA, the CDR3 is TGCAGCGGGGGACAGGGGGTAGACTATGGCTACACCTTC. Encoded protein: CSGGQGVDYGYTF.

This chain joins TRBV29-1 and TRBJ2-1; 7 nucleotides line up with TRBD2. V lost 3 bases and J lost 10; bases outside the gene matches: 6. This CDR3 is 12 amino acids long. The germline CDR1 and CDR2 sequences are SQVTM and ANQGSEA. Written as DNA, the CDR3 is TGCAGCGTTGAGGGGAGGGAGGGGGAGCAGTTCTTC. Translating gives CSVEGREGEQFF.

This chain joins TRBV5-6 and TRBJ2-1; 9 positions agree with TRBD1. Germline V lookup: CDR1 SGHDT, CDR2 YYEEEE. Trimming at V came to 4 bases and at J to 1 base, leaving 6 bases not matched to a gene. The CDR3 extends over 16 amino acids. In nucleotides, the CDR3 is TGTGCCAGCAGCGCCAACAGGGGGCGATCCTACAATGAGCAGTTCTTC. Translation gives CASSANRGRSYNEQFF. Full variable domain (remainder filled in from reference TRBV5-6 and TRBJ2-1): DAGVTQSPTHLIKTRGQQVTLRCSPKSGHDTVSWYQQALGQGPQFIFQYYEEEERQRGNFPDRFSGHQFPNYSSELNVNALLLGDSALYLCASSANRGRSYNEQFFGPGTRLTVL.